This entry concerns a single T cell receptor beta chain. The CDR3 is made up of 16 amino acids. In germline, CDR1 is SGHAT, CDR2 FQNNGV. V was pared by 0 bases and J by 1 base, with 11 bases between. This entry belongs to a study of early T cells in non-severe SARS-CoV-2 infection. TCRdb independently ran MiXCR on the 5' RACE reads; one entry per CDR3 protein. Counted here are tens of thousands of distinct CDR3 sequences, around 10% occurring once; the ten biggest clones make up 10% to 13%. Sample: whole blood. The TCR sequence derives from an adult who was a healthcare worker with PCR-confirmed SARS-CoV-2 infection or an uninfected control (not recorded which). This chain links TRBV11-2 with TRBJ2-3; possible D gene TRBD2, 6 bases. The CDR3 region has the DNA TGTGCCAGCAGCTTAGAATTAGGAGGGCGCACAGATACGCAGTATTTT. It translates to CASSLELGGRTDTQYF.